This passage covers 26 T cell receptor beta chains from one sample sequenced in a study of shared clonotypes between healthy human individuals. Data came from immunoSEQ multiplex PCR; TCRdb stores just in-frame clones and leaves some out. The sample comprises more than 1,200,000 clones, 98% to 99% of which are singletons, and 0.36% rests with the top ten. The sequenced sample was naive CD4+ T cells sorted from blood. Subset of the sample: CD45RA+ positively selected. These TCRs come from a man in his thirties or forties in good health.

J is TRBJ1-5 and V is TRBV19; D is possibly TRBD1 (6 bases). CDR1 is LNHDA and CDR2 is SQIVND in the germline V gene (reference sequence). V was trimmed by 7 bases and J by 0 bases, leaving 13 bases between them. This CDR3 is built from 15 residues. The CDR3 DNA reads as TGTGCCAGTACTTCACGGGACATTAGCAATCAGCCCCAGCATTTT. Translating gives CASTSRDISNQPQHF.

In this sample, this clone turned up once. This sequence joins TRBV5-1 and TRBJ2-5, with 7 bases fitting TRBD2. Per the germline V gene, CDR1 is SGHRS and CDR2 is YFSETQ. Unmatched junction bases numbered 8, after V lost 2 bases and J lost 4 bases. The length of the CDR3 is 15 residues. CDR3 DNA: TGCGCCAGCAGCTTAGTGGCGGGAGTCACAGAGACCCAGTACTTC. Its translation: CASSLVAGVTETQYF.

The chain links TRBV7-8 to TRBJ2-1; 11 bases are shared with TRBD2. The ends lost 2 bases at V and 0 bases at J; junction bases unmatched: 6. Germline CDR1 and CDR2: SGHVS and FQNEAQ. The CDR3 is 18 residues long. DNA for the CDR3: TGTGCCAGCAGCTTAAGGGGACTAGCGGAAAGCTCCTACAATGAGCAGTTCTTC. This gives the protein CASSLRGLAESSYNEQFF.

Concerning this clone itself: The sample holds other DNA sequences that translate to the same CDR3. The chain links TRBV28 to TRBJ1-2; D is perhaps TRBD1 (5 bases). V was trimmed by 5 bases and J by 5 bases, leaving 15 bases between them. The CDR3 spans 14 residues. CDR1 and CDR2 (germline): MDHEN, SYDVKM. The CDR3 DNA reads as TGTGCCAGCAGTCCCCCGGGACGTCTTTATGGCTACACCTTC. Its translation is CASSPPGRLYGYTF.

DNA for the CDR3: TGTGCCAGCAGCTTAGGAGGACAGGAAAGGGACAACTATGGCTACACCTTC. Translated: CASSLGGQERDNYGYTF. The rearrangement links TRBV7-9 to TRBJ1-2; 7 bases fit TRBD1. J was trimmed by 2 bases and V by 1 base; bases with no gene match: 10. This CDR3 has 17 amino acids. Germline CDR1 reads SEHNR; CDR2 reads FQNEAQ (reference sequence).

CDR3 DNA sequence: TGTGCCAGCAGCTTAGTTATGCCGACAGGGGCGATGAACACTGAAGCTTTCTTT. Protein sequence: CASSLVMPTGAMNTEAFF. This chain uses TRBV11-2 with TRBJ1-1; 8 nucleotides agree with TRBD1. Germline CDR1 and CDR2: SGHAT and FQNNGV. After removal of 1 base from V and 0 bases from J, the junction contained 10 bases not matched to a gene. The length of the CDR3 is 18 residues.

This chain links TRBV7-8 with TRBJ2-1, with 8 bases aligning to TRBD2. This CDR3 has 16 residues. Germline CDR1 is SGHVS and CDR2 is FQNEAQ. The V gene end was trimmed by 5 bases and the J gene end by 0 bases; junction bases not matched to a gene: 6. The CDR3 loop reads CASSHLSGSSYNEQFF. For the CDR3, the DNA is TGTGCCAGCAGCCACCTAAGCGGGAGCTCCTACAATGAGCAGTTCTTC.

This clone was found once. The DNA for the CDR3 is TGTGCCAGCTCTACCGGGCTTGAAGCTTTCTTT. This translates into CASSTGLEAFF. The J gene is TRBJ1-1, the V gene TRBV18; D ambiguous. The germline gives CDR1 KGHSH, CDR2 LQKENI. V was shortened by 6 bases and J by 7 bases, with 9 bases between the two germline ends. CDR3 length equals 11 residues. Filled out from reference TRBV18 and TRBJ1-1, the complete variable domain reads NAGVMQNPRHLVRRRGQEARLRCSPMKGHSHVYWYRQLPEEGLKFMVYLQKENIIDESGMPKERFSAEFPKEGPSILRIQQVVRGDSAAYFCASSTGLEAFFGQGTRLTVV.

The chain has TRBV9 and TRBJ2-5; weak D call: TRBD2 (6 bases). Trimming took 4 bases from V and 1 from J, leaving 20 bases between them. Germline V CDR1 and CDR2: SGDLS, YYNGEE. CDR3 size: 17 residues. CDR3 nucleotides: TGTGCCAGCAGCACAGATACGGGCGGGACTCTCCAAGAGACCCAGTACTTC. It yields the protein CASSTDTGGTLQETQYF.

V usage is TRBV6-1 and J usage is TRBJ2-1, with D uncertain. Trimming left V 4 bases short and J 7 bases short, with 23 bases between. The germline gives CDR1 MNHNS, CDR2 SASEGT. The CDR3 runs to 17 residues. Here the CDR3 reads CASSAPKGDLRRNEQFF. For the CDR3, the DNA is TGTGCCAGCAGTGCCCCGAAAGGTGACCTACGACGGAATGAGCAGTTCTTC.

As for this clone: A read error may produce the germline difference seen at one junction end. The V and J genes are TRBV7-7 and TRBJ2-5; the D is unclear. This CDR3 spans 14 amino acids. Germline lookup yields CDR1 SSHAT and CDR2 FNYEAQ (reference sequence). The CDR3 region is CASSFLLAQETQYF. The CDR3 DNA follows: TGTGCTAGCAGCTTTTTGTTGGCCCAAGAGACCCAGTACTTC. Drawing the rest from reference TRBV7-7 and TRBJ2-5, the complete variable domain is GAGVSQSPRYKVTKRGQDVTLRCDPISSHATLYWYQQALGQGPEFLTYFNYEAQPDKSGLPSDRFSAERPEGSISTLTIQRTEQRDSAMYRCASSFLLAQETQYFGPGTRLLVL.

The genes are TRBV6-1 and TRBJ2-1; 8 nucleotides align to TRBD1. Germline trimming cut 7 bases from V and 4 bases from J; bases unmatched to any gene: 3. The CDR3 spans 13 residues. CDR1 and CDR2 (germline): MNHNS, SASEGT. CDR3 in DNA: TGTGCCAGCAAGGGACAGGCATACAATGAGCAGTTCTTC. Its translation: CASKGQAYNEQFF.

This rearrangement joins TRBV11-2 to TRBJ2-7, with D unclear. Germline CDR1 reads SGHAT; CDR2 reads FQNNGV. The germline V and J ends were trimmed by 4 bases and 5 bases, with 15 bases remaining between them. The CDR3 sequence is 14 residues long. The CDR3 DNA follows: TGTGCCAGCAGCTCCATTATCAAGGTACACGAGCAGTACTTC. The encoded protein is CASSSIIKVHEQYF. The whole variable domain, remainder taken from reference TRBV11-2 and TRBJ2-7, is EAGVAQSPRYKIIEKRQSVAFWCNPISGHATLYWYQQILGQGPKLLIQFQNNGVVDDSQLPKDRFSAERLKGVDSTLKIQPAKLEDSAVYLCASSSIIKVHEQYFGPGTRLTVT.

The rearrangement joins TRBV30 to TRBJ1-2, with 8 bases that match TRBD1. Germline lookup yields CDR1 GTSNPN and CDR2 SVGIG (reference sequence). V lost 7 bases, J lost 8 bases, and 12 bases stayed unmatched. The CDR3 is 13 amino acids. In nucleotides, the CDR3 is TGTGCCTCCTCCCCAGGGGGCTTGGGCGGCTACACCTTC. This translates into CASSPGGLGGYTF.

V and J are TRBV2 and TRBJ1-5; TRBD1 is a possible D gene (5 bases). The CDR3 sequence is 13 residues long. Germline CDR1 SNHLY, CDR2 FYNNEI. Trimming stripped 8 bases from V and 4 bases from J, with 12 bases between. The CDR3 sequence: CASQGFLNQPQHF. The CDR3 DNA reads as TGTGCCAGCCAGGGATTTTTGAATCAGCCCCAGCATTTT.

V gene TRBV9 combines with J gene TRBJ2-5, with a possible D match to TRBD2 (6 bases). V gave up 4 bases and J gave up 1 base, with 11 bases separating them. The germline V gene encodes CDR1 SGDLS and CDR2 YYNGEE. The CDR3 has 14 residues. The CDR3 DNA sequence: TGTGCCAGCAGCCCCCCGGGGGTCCAAGAGACCCAGTACTTC. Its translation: CASSPPGVQETQYF.

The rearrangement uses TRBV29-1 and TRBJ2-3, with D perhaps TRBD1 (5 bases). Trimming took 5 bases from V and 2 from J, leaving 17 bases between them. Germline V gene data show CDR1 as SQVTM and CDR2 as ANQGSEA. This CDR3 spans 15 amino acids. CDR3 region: CSVWQGFPNTDTQYF. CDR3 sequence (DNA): TGCAGCGTTTGGCAGGGATTCCCAAACACAGATACGCAGTATTTT.

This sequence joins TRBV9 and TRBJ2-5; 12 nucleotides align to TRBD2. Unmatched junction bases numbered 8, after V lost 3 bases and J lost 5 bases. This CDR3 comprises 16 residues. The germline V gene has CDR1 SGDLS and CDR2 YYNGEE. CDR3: CASSGASGRATETQYF. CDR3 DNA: TGTGCCAGCAGCGGGGCTAGCGGGAGGGCCACTGAGACCCAGTACTTC.

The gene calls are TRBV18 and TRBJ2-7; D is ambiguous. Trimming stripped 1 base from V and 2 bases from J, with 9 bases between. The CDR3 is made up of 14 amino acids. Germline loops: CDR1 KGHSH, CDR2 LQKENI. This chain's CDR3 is CASSPLPSPYEQYF. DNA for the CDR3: TGTGCCAGCTCACCACTGCCAAGCCCCTACGAGCAGTACTTC. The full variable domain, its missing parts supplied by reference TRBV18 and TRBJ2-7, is NAGVMQNPRHLVRRRGQEARLRCSPMKGHSHVYWYRQLPEEGLKFMVYLQKENIIDESGMPKERFSAEFPKEGPSILRIQQVVRGDSAAYFCASSPLPSPYEQYFGPGTRLTVT.

This chain's CDR3 is CASSVGDRVRSEAFF. The CDR3 DNA sequence: TGTGCCAGCAGCGTAGGGGACAGGGTTCGTTCTGAAGCTTTCTTT. The J gene is TRBJ1-1, the V gene TRBV9, with TRBD1 matching 9 bases. The CDR3 is 15 amino acids. The J segment lost 6 bases and the V segment lost 0 bases, leaving 6 bases of the junction unmatched. Germline V CDR1 and CDR2: SGDLS, YYNGEE.

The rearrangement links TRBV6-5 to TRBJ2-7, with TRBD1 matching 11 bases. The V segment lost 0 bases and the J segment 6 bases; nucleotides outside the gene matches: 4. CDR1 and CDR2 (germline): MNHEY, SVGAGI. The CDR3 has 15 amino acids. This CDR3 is CASSYSPGQGAEQYF. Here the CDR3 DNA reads TGTGCCAGCAGTTACTCCCCCGGACAGGGGGCCGAGCAGTACTTC.

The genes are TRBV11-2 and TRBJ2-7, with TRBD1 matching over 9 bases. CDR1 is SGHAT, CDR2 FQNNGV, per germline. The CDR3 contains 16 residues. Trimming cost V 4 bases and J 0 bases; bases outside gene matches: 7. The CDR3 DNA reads TGTGCCAGCAGCTCACTCCGGGACAGGGCCTCCTACGAGCAGTACTTC. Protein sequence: CASSSLRDRASYEQYF.

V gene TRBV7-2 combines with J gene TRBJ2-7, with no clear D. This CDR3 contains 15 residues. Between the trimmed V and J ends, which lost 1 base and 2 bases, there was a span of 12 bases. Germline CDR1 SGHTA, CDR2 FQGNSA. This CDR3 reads CASSLGTDYTYEQYF. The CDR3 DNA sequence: TGTGCCAGCAGCTTAGGGACGGATTATACCTACGAGCAGTACTTC. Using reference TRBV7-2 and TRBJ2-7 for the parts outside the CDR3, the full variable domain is GAGVSQSPSNKVTEKGKDVELRCDPISGHTALYWYRQSLGQGLEFLIYFQGNSAPDKSGLPSDRFSAERTGGSVSTLTIQRTQQEDSAVYLCASSLGTDYTYEQYFGPGTRLTVT.

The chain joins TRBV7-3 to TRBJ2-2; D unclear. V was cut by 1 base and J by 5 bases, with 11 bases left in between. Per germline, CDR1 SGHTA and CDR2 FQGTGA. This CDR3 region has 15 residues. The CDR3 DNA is TGTGCCAGCAGCTTAATTGCTGCACAAACCGGGGAGCTGTTTTTT. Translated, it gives CASSLIAAQTGELFF. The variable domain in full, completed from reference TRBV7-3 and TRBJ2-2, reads GAGVSQTPSNKVTEKGKYVELRCDPISGHTALYWYRQSLGQGPEFLIYFQGTGAADDSGLPNDRFFAVRPEGSVSTLKIQRTERGDSAVYLCASSLIAAQTGELFFGEGSRLTVL.

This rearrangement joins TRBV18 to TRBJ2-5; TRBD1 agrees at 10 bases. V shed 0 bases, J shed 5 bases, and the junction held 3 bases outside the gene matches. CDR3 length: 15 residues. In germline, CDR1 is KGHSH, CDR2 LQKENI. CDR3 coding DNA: TGTGCCAGCTCACCACCGGGACAGGGGTCCGAGACCCAGTACTTC. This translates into CASSPPGQGSETQYF. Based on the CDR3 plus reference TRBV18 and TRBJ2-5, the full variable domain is NAGVMQNPRHLVRRRGQEARLRCSPMKGHSHVYWYRQLPEEGLKFMVYLQKENIIDESGMPKERFSAEFPKEGPSILRIQQVVRGDSAAYFCASSPPGQGSETQYFGPGTRLLVL.

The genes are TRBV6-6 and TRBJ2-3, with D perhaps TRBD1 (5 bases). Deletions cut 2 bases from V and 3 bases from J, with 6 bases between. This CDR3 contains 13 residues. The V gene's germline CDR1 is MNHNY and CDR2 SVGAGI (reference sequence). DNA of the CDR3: TGTGCCAGCAGTTACGGACAAACAGATACGCAGTATTTT. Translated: CASSYGQTDTQYF.